This T cell receptor (beta chain) was recovered during a study of T cells in tumors after PD-1 blockade. Study-wide context: Prior checkpoint blockade, systemic immunosuppressant use, or anti-cancer therapy within 4 weeks excluded patients. Some patients also took daily vismodegib 150 mg during anti-PD-1 treatment.

As concerns this clone: Its antigen is unidentified.

Findings and caveats of the study: Peripheral recruitment is suggested, as some novel exhausted tumor clones were in pre-treatment blood.

TCRdb's table, derived via immunoSEQ multiplex PCR, lists solely in-frame clones and lacks some. The sample includes about 25,000 clones, around four fifths of them seen just once. Germline V gene lookup returns CDR1 LGHNA and CDR2 YNFKEQ. V lost 1 base and J lost 6; bases outside the gene matches: 4. CDR3 length: 15 residues. This specimen was PBMCs, taken after anti-PD-1 treatment. The J gene is TRBJ2-1, the V gene TRBV4-2; 9 bases line up with TRBD1. The sequence was obtained from a human donor with basal cell carcinoma. CDR3 loop: CASSQAGTGFNEQFF. For the CDR3, the DNA is TGTGCCAGCAGCCAAGCAGGGACAGGGTTCAATGAGCAGTTCTTC.